This is a list of T cell receptor beta chains from one sample in a study of neurological immune-mediated disorders. TCRdb fed the 5' RACE reads into MiXCR, producing one record per CDR3 protein. The sample has tens of thousands of distinct CDR3 sequences, over 4.5% seen once. The sequenced sample was PBMCs. These receptors were collected from a woman aged 60-70 years with multiple sclerosis. The CDR3 runs from the conserved cysteine through the conserved F or W. Fields, in order: D gene, V gene, J gene, clone size, CDR3 DNA, CDR3 protein. The D gene is left open where the match is weak. Clone size is given for some rows only: seen once, a few or many times, or a class if the clone is expanded.

>.|TRBV7-9|TRBJ1-3|many
TGTGCCAGCAGCTCCGGATCGGGCCTCACCTTCTCTGGAAACACCATATATTTT
CASSSGSGLTFSGNTIYF
>.|TRBV6-5|TRBJ1-2|.
TGTGCCAGCAGTTACTTAGCGGGGGGCTATGGCTACACCTTC
CASSYLAGGYGYTF
>.|TRBV14|TRBJ1-1|many
TGTGCCAGCAGCCAAGGAGGGAACACTGAAGCTTTCTTT
CASSQGGNTEAFF
>.|TRBV6-5|TRBJ2-2|many
TGTGCCAGCAGTCGACAACGGACAGCTCAGAACACCGGGGAGCTGTTTTTT
CASSRQRTAQNTGELFF
>.|TRBV5-1|TRBJ1-6|many
TGCGCCAGCAGCCTGATGACGAATAATTCACCCCTCCACTTT
CASSLMTNNSPLHF
>TRBD1|TRBV5-1|TRBJ2-7|many
TGCGCCAGCAGCACGGGACAGGTCTCCTACGAGCAGTACTTC
CASSTGQVSYEQYF
>.|TRBV20-1|TRBJ2-3|many
TGCAGTGTTCCCCGTCTAGCAGATACGCAGTATTTT
CSVPRLADTQYF
>.|TRBV5-1|TRBJ2-1|many
TGCGCCAGCAGCTATAAGCTCGGACTGGAGGCCTACAATGAGCAGTTCTTC
CASSYKLGLEAYNEQFF
>TRBD2|TRBV14|TRBJ2-1|.
TGTGCCAGCAGCCAAGGGTTCCCTGTTTCGCGGGGGGGCCCCTACAATGAGCAGTTCTTC
CASSQGFPVSRGGPYNEQFF
>.|TRBV5-1|TRBJ2-5|many
TGCGCCAGCGGATTAGCCGGGAACACTGCGGAGACCCAGTACTTC
CASGLAGNTAETQYF
>TRBD1|TRBV6-5|TRBJ2-5|many
TGTGCCAGCAATCCCACAGGGGTACAAGAGACCCAGTACTTC
CASNPTGVQETQYF
>TRBD1|TRBV4-1|TRBJ1-1|many
TGCGCCAGCAGCCCGGTTGGGAGGGGGCGGAACACTGAAGCTTTCTTT
CASSPVGRGRNTEAFF
>.|TRBV7-9|TRBJ1-6|many
TGTGCCAGCAGCTTTTATGGGGCGGCGGATAATTCACCCCTCCACTTT
CASSFYGAADNSPLHF
>TRBD2|TRBV2|TRBJ2-1|many
TGTGCCAGCAGCCAAGGGGTAGCGGGGGGGCAGAGCGAGCAGTTCTTC
CASSQGVAGGQSEQFF
>TRBD2|TRBV4-1|TRBJ2-2|many
TGCGCCAGCAGCCAAGTCTGGGTAGCGGGGGGATTCACCGGGGAGCTGTTTTTT
CASSQVWVAGGFTGELFF
>.|TRBV20-1|TRBJ1-5|many
TGCAGTGCTAGAGATCGGCCCAATCAGCCCCAGCATTTT
CSARDRPNQPQHF
>.|TRBV6-5|TRBJ1-4|few
TGTGCCAGCAGTTCCCAGATTTCAACTAATGAAAAACTGTTTTTT
CASSSQISTNEKLFF
>.|TRBV6-5|TRBJ1-3|many
TGTGCCAGCAGTAAGGTGGATCCTGGAAACACCATATATTTT
CASSKVDPGNTIYF
>.|TRBV24-1|TRBJ2-1|many
TGTGCCACCATAGGGGCGCGGGGGCAAACAAATAACTACAATGAGCAGTTCTTC
CATIGARGQTNNYNEQFF
>TRBD1|TRBV10-3|TRBJ2-5|many
TGTGCCATCAGTGACCTGACAGGGGCCCAAGAGACCCAGTACTTC
CAISDLTGAQETQYF
>.|TRBV19|TRBJ2-7|many
TGTGCCAGTAGTCTGCCGGGACATTCCTACGAGCAGTACTTC
CASSLPGHSYEQYF
>.|TRBV20-1|TRBJ1-2|many
TGCAGTGCTAGAGTGCTTGGCAACTATGGCTACACCTTC
CSARVLGNYGYTF
>TRBD1|TRBV7-2|TRBJ1-2|.
TGTGCCAGCAGCTTGGGGACAGCTCTGAATGGCTACACCTTC
CASSLGTALNGYTF
>TRBD2|TRBV29-1|TRBJ2-2|many
TGCAGCGTTGAAGAGGTAGCGGGGGGCCGTCACACCGGGGAGCTGTTTTTT
CSVEEVAGGRHTGELFF
>.|TRBV5-1|TRBJ2-2|many
TGCGCCAGCAGCTTGTCCGGGATGAACACCGGGGAGCTGTTTTTT
CASSLSGMNTGELFF
>.|TRBV25-1|TRBJ2-5|few
TGTGCCAGCAGTGAAAACAGAGCCCAAGAGACCCAGTACTTC
CASSENRAQETQYF
>.|TRBV3-1|TRBJ1-5|many
TGTGCCAGCAGCCAAGACAGTAGGGGCAATCAGCCCCAGCATTTT
CASSQDSRGNQPQHF
>.|TRBV7-6|TRBJ1-5|many
TGTGCCAGCAGCAGGGACATGTATGGCAATCAGCCCCAGCATTTT
CASSRDMYGNQPQHF
>TRBD2|TRBV29-1|TRBJ2-1|many
TGCAGCGTTGTCGGGACTAGCGGGGGGCCGGCCCTCTACAATGAGCAGTTCTTC
CSVVGTSGGPALYNEQFF
>.|TRBV5-1|TRBJ1-2|many
TGCGCCAGCAGCCGGGTAGCGGATGGCTACACCTTC
CASSRVADGYTF
>TRBD2|TRBV3-1|TRBJ2-3|many
TGTGCCAGCAGCCCACAAGCGGGGGGGCCACTCACAGATACGCAGTATTTT
CASSPQAGGPLTDTQYF
>.|TRBV7-2|TRBJ1-2|many
TGTGCCAGCAGCTTAGGGGGACTTAGGGGCTACACCTTC
CASSLGGLRGYTF
>TRBD1|TRBV2|TRBJ1-2|few
TGTGCCAGAGATTCCGGGACAGGGAATGGCTACACCTTC
CARDSGTGNGYTF
>TRBD2|TRBV10-2|TRBJ2-7|many
TGCGCCAGCAGGTCTAGCGGGGGAGCCAACTTCTCCTACGAGCAGTACTTC
CASRSSGGANFSYEQYF
>TRBD1|TRBV20-1|TRBJ2-7|many
TGCAGTGCTAGTTGGGACAGGGTATACGAGCAGTACTTC
CSASWDRVYEQYF
>TRBD2|TRBV20-1|TRBJ2-3|few
TGCAGTGCTAGAGGTCATCGGACTAGCGGGGGATATAGCACAGATACGCAGTATTTT
CSARGHRTSGGYSTDTQYF
>.|TRBV30|TRBJ1-1|few
TGTGCCTGGGGCGGGACGACGAACACTGAAGCTTTCTTT
CAWGGTTNTEAFF
>.|TRBV24-1|TRBJ2-6|many
TGTGCCACCGCGAGCTCTGGGGCCAACGTCCTGACTTTC
CATASSGANVLTF
>TRBD1|TRBV6-1|TRBJ1-4|many
TGTGCCAGCAATAAGGGACAGGCGGCGGGGGAAAAACTGTTTTTT
CASNKGQAAGEKLFF
>TRBD1|TRBV20-1|TRBJ1-2|many
TGCAGTGCTTCCACAGGGGTTACTGGCTACACCTTC
CSASTGVTGYTF
>TRBD2|TRBV20-1|TRBJ2-1|many
TGCAGTGCTATAAGCGGGGGGAACAATGAGCAGTTCTTC
CSAISGGNNEQFF
>.|TRBV4-1|TRBJ2-3|many
TGCGCCAGCAGCCAAGACCTGACACCCGTAGATACGCAGTATTTT
CASSQDLTPVDTQYF
>.|TRBV12-3/TRBV12-4|TRBJ1-5|few
TGTGCCAGCAGTTTCGCGGGGAAGAGAGGCCAGCCCCAGCATTTT
CASSFAGKRGQPQHF
>.|TRBV20-1|TRBJ2-5|many
TGCAGTGCTTCTCCCCAAGAGACCCAGTACTTC
CSASPQETQYF
>.|TRBV20-1|TRBJ2-1|many
TGCAGTGCTAGTCAAACGTCAGGGAACAATGAGCAGTTCTTC
CSASQTSGNNEQFF
>.|TRBV6-6|TRBJ1-1|many
TGTGCCAGCAGTTACTCGAGCGCCCGGGGGATGGGCACTGAAGCTTTCTTT
CASSYSSARGMGTEAFF
>.|TRBV20-1|TRBJ2-5|.
TGCAGTACAGAGTTGGCGGGGCAAGAGACCCAGTACTTC
CSTELAGQETQYF
>.|TRBV5-1|TRBJ2-2|few
TGCGCCAGCTCCTTATTACCGACGAACACCGGGGAGCTGTTTTTT
CASSLLPTNTGELFF
>TRBD1|TRBV5-1|TRBJ2-7|many
TGCGCCAGCAGCCTCAGGGGGGACAGGGCTTACGAGCAGTACTTC
CASSLRGDRAYEQYF
>.|TRBV6-5|TRBJ1-1|.
TGTGCCAGCAGAGTCCCAGGGGACACTGAAGCTTTCTTT
CASRVPGDTEAFF
>TRBD2|TRBV18|TRBJ2-5|many
TGTGCCAGCTCATCGGGACTAGACGAGACCCAGTACTTC
CASSSGLDETQYF
>.|TRBV20-1|TRBJ1-2|many
TGCAGTGCTAGAGATCAGGGATTCGGCTACACCTTC
CSARDQGFGYTF
>TRBD1|TRBV10-1|TRBJ1-1|many
TGCGCCAGCAGCGAAACAGGGGGATACCCTGAAGCTTTCTTT
CASSETGGYPEAFF
>.|TRBV30|TRBJ1-1|many
TGTGCCTGGAGACCAACAAGGAACACTGAAGCTTTCTTT
CAWRPTRNTEAFF
>.|TRBV7-2|TRBJ1-6|many
TGTGCCAGCAGCCTGACGGTACAGGGAAATTCACCCCTCCACTTT
CASSLTVQGNSPLHF
>.|TRBV7-6|TRBJ2-7|few
TGTGCCAGCAGCTTAGGACCGGACGAGCAGTACTTC
CASSLGPDEQYF